The rows below give T cell receptor beta chains drawn from one sample of a study of T cell responses to AZD1222 COVID-19 vaccine. The data were produced by immunoSEQ multiplex PCR, yet TCRdb's version contains in-frame clones alone and is incomplete. This repertoire shows around 15,000 clones, 65% to 80% found once; its top ten account for approximately 14%. The source was peripheral blood, collected 28 days after the second AZD1222 dose. Receptors were obtained from an adult who received the AZD1222 COVID-19 vaccine. Both conserved end residues are part of each CDR3. Fields, in order: J gene, D gene, clone size, V gene, CDR3 protein, CDR3 DNA. D genes are given only for firm matches. Only part of the rows carry a size: once, few, many, or a class if the clone is expanded.

j_call: TRBJ1-4; d_call: NA; clone_size: NA; v_call: TRBV3-1/TRBV3-2; cdr3_aa: CASSQDLLGEKLFF; cdr3_nt: TGTGCCAGCAGCCAAGATCTGCTAGGCGAAAAACTGTTTTTT
j_call: TRBJ1-6; d_call: TRBD1; clone_size: NA; v_call: TRBV19; cdr3_aa: CASTPDRGFGSPLHF; cdr3_nt: TGTGCCAGTACCCCGGACAGGGGATTTGGTTCACCCCTCCACTTT
j_call: TRBJ2-3; d_call: NA; clone_size: NA; v_call: TRBV2; cdr3_aa: CASSKGNTDTQYF; cdr3_nt: TGTGCCAGCAGTAAAGGTAACACAGATACGCAGTATTTT
j_call: TRBJ1-1; d_call: TRBD1; clone_size: few; v_call: TRBV28; cdr3_aa: CASRQQGITEAFF; cdr3_nt: TGTGCCAGCAGACAACAGGGGATCACTGAAGCTTTCTTT
j_call: TRBJ1-3; d_call: NA; clone_size: NA; v_call: TRBV4-3; cdr3_aa: CASSQDAGDTIYF; cdr3_nt: TGCGCCAGCAGCCAAGATGCCGGGGACACCATATATTTT
j_call: TRBJ2-3; d_call: NA; clone_size: NA; v_call: TRBV11-1; cdr3_aa: CASSLEPQDTQYF; cdr3_nt: TGTGCCAGCAGCTTAGAGCCCCAGGATACGCAGTATTTT
j_call: TRBJ2-1; d_call: NA; clone_size: NA; v_call: TRBV6-1; cdr3_aa: CASSVERRSSYNEQFF; cdr3_nt: TGTGCCAGCAGTGTAGAGCGCCGAAGCTCCTACAATGAGCAGTTCTTC
j_call: TRBJ2-7; d_call: NA; clone_size: NA; v_call: TRBV7-2; cdr3_aa: CASSFNPYEQYF; cdr3_nt: TGTGCCAGCAGCTTTAACCCCTACGAGCAGTACTTC
j_call: TRBJ2-2; d_call: NA; clone_size: NA; v_call: TRBV15; cdr3_aa: CATSGRQDGELFF; cdr3_nt: TGTGCCACCAGCGGACGGCAAGACGGGGAGCTGTTTTTT
j_call: TRBJ1-1; d_call: TRBD1; clone_size: NA; v_call: TRBV27; cdr3_aa: CASSPALTGGEAFF; cdr3_nt: TGTGCCAGCAGCCCCGCCCTGACAGGGGGGGAAGCTTTCTTT
j_call: TRBJ1-2; d_call: NA; clone_size: NA; v_call: TRBV24-1; cdr3_aa: CATSPQGLSYGYTF; cdr3_nt: TGTGCCACCAGCCCACAGGGTTTGAGCTATGGCTACACCTTC
j_call: TRBJ2-1; d_call: NA; clone_size: NA; v_call: TRBV7-8; cdr3_aa: CASSPPIEYNEQFF; cdr3_nt: TGTGCCAGCAGCCCCCCGATAGAGTACAATGAGCAGTTCTTC
j_call: TRBJ2-7; d_call: NA; clone_size: NA; v_call: TRBV4-1; cdr3_aa: CASGLGTAGSYEQYF; cdr3_nt: TGCGCCAGCGGATTAGGGACAGCGGGTTCCTACGAGCAGTACTTC
j_call: TRBJ2-1; d_call: TRBD2; clone_size: NA; v_call: TRBV7-9; cdr3_aa: CASSGISGGGFGEQFF; cdr3_nt: TGTGCCAGCAGCGGGATTAGCGGGGGAGGCTTTGGTGAGCAGTTCTTC
j_call: TRBJ1-5; d_call: TRBD1; clone_size: NA; v_call: TRBV5-5; cdr3_aa: CASSLGTADQPQHF; cdr3_nt: TGTGCCAGCAGCTTAGGGACAGCGGATCAGCCCCAGCATTTT
j_call: TRBJ2-6; d_call: NA; clone_size: NA; v_call: TRBV3-1/TRBV3-2; cdr3_aa: CASSQGGANVLTF; cdr3_nt: TGTGCCAGCAGCCAAGGTGGGGCCAACGTCCTGACTTTC
j_call: TRBJ1-2; d_call: NA; clone_size: NA; v_call: TRBV15; cdr3_aa: CATSREGGTSGGNGYTF; cdr3_nt: TGTGCCACCAGCAGAGAAGGCGGGACGTCAGGAGGTAATGGCTACACCTTC
j_call: TRBJ1-5; d_call: NA; clone_size: NA; v_call: TRBV3-1/TRBV3-2; cdr3_aa: CASSQAAGANQPQHF; cdr3_nt: TGTGCCAGCAGCCAAGCGGCAGGGGCCAATCAGCCCCAGCATTTT
j_call: TRBJ1-2; d_call: NA; clone_size: few; v_call: TRBV11-2; cdr3_aa: CASSTSDYGYTF; cdr3_nt: TGTGCCAGCAGCACCTCGGACTATGGCTACACCTTC
j_call: TRBJ1-4; d_call: NA; clone_size: NA; v_call: TRBV14; cdr3_aa: CASSHPGYNEKLFF; cdr3_nt: TGTGCCAGCAGCCACCCAGGGTATAATGAAAAACTGTTTTTT
j_call: TRBJ2-3; d_call: TRBD2; clone_size: NA; v_call: TRBV5-6; cdr3_aa: CASSFPATGLAGVADTQYF; cdr3_nt: TGTGCCAGCAGCTTCCCAGCAACCGGACTAGCGGGGGTCGCGGATACGCAGTATTTT
j_call: TRBJ2-3; d_call: TRBD2; clone_size: NA; v_call: TRBV24-1; cdr3_aa: CATSDFTSGSTDTQYF; cdr3_nt: TGTGCCACCAGTGATTTCACTAGCGGGAGCACAGATACGCAGTATTTT
j_call: TRBJ2-3; d_call: NA; clone_size: NA; v_call: TRBV7-2; cdr3_aa: CASSFSGVLGSDTQYF; cdr3_nt: TGTGCCAGCAGCTTCTCTGGGGTCTTAGGGTCAGATACGCAGTATTTT
j_call: TRBJ1-1; d_call: NA; clone_size: NA; v_call: TRBV28; cdr3_aa: CASSPIFPDSEAFF; cdr3_nt: TGTGCCAGCAGTCCCATATTCCCCGACTCTGAAGCTTTCTTT
j_call: TRBJ1-1; d_call: TRBD1; clone_size: NA; v_call: TRBV5-5; cdr3_aa: CASSGTALSNTEAFF; cdr3_nt: TGTGCCAGCAGCGGGACAGCTTTATCTAACACTGAAGCTTTCTTT
j_call: TRBJ2-7; d_call: NA; clone_size: NA; v_call: TRBV27; cdr3_aa: CASSFTGVSSYEQYF; cdr3_nt: TGTGCCAGCAGTTTTACGGGAGTCTCCTCCTACGAGCAGTACTTC
j_call: TRBJ2-7; d_call: TRBD2; clone_size: NA; v_call: TRBV7-9; cdr3_aa: CASSSGVAGGSSSYEQYF; cdr3_nt: TGTGCCAGCAGTTCAGGGGTAGCGGGGGGCTCAAGCTCCTACGAGCAGTACTTC
j_call: TRBJ2-2; d_call: TRBD1; clone_size: NA; v_call: TRBV7-9; cdr3_aa: CASSGQGRAGELFF; cdr3_nt: TGTGCCAGCAGCGGACAGGGTAGGGCCGGGGAGCTGTTTTTT
j_call: TRBJ2-7; d_call: NA; clone_size: once; v_call: TRBV5-6; cdr3_aa: CASSSLREQYF; cdr3_nt: TGTGCCAGCAGCTCATTGAGGGAGCAGTACTTC
j_call: TRBJ1-3; d_call: NA; clone_size: NA; v_call: TRBV11-2; cdr3_aa: CASSLNEGNTIYF; cdr3_nt: TGTGCCAGCAGCTTAAATGAGGGAAACACCATATATTTT
j_call: TRBJ2-7; d_call: TRBD2; clone_size: once; v_call: TRBV28; cdr3_aa: CASTGGAYEQYF; cdr3_nt: TGTGCCAGCACGGGAGGGGCCTACGAGCAGTACTTC
j_call: TRBJ2-1; d_call: NA; clone_size: few; v_call: TRBV9; cdr3_aa: CASSGQGRSYNEQFF; cdr3_nt: TGTGCCAGCAGCGGGCAGGGTAGGTCCTACAATGAGCAGTTCTTC
j_call: TRBJ1-1; d_call: TRBD1; clone_size: few; v_call: TRBV4-3; cdr3_aa: CASRPYLTGENTEAFF; cdr3_nt: TGCGCCAGCAGGCCTTACTTAACAGGGGAAAACACTGAAGCTTTCTTT
j_call: TRBJ2-1; d_call: TRBD1; clone_size: NA; v_call: TRBV7-3; cdr3_aa: CASSLRQGWGNEQFF; cdr3_nt: TGTGCCAGCAGCCTTCGACAGGGCTGGGGCAATGAGCAGTTCTTC
j_call: TRBJ2-3; d_call: NA; clone_size: few; v_call: TRBV5-1; cdr3_aa: CASSIRSGTDTQYF; cdr3_nt: TGCGCCAGCAGCATCCGGAGCGGCACAGATACGCAGTATTTT
j_call: TRBJ2-7; d_call: NA; clone_size: NA; v_call: TRBV6-5; cdr3_aa: CASSYTWDPTYEQYF; cdr3_nt: TGTGCCAGCAGTTACACCTGGGACCCAACCTACGAGCAGTACTTC
j_call: TRBJ1-3; d_call: NA; clone_size: NA; v_call: TRBV7-9; cdr3_aa: CASSPQKRGSGNTIYF; cdr3_nt: TGTGCCAGCAGCCCCCAAAAAAGAGGCTCTGGAAACACCATATATTTT